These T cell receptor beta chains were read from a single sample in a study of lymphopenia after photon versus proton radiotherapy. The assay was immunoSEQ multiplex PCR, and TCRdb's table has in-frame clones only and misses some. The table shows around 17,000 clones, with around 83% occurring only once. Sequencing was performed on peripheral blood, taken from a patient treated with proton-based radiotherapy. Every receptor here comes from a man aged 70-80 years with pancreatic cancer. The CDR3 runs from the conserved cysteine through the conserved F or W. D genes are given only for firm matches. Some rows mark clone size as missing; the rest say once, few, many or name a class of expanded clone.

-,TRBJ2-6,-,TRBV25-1,TGTGCCAGCATCACGGGTAAGACTGGACAAAGTCGGGCCAACGTCCTGACTTTC,CASITGKTGQSRANVLTF
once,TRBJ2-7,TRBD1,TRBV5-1,TGCGCCAGCAAGCCGGGACAGGCCTACGAGCAGTACTTC,CASKPGQAYEQYF
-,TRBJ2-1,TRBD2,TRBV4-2,TGTGCCAGCAGCCAAGAGGTAGCGGGGGGGGACAATGAGCAGTTCTTC,CASSQEVAGGDNEQFF
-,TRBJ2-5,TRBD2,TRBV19,TGTGCCAGTAGTCTGCGACTAGCGGGGAGCGAGACCCAGTACTTC,CASSLRLAGSETQYF
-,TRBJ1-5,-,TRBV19,TGTGCCAGTAGTATTGGGAGACAGCGGGTCAATCAGCCCCAGCATTTT,CASSIGRQRVNQPQHF
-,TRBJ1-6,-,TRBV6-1,TGTGCCAGCAGTGAATTGGGGCAGGGGATGGCTTCACCCCTCCACTTT,CASSELGQGMASPLHF
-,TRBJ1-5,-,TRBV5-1,TGCGCCAGCAGCTCAACAGGGACTTATAGCAATCAGCCCCAGCATTTT,CASSSTGTYSNQPQHF
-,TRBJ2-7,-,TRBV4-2,TGTGCCAGCAGCCAAGAACGGCAGACCTACGAGCAGTACTTC,CASSQERQTYEQYF
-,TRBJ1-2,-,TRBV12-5,TGTGCTAGTGGGGTAAACTATGGCTACACCTTC,CASGVNYGYTF
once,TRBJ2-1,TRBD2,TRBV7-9,TGTGCCAGCAGCTTAGCCCAGACTAGCGGAAGCAATGAGCAGTTCTTC,CASSLAQTSGSNEQFF
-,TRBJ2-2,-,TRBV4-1,TGCGCCAGCAGCCAAGGGGACCGGGGGCGCACCGGGGAGCTGTTTTTT,CASSQGDRGRTGELFF
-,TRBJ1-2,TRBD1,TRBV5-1,TGCGCCAGCAGCTCCGGACAGGTTCCTAGGTATGGCTACACCTTC,CASSSGQVPRYGYTF
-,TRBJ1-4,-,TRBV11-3,TGTGCCAGCAGCTTTGCCAGTAATGAAAAACTGTTTTTT,CASSFASNEKLFF
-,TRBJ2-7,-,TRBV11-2,TGTGCCAGCAGCTTAGTAGTCACTAGCTCCTACGAGCAGTACTTC,CASSLVVTSSYEQYF
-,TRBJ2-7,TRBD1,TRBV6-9,TGTGCCAGCAGTTCCGGGACAGGGGGCAAGTACGAGCAGTACTTC,CASSSGTGGKYEQYF
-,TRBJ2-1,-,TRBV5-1,TGCGCCAGCGGCGGGGCCAGTGACAATGAGCAGTTCTTC,CASGGASDNEQFF
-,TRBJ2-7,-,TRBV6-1,TGTGCCAGCAGTGAATCCTCCTACGAGCAGTACTTC,CASSESSYEQYF
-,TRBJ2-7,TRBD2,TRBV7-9,TGTGCCAGCAGCCTAGCGGGCCAGGCCCACGAGCAGTACTTC,CASSLAGQAHEQYF
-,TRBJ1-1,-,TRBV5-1,TGCGCCAGCAGCCGGGCCGGGGGGGCGGGCACTGAAGCTTTCTTT,CASSRAGGAGTEAFF
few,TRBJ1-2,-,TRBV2,TGTGCCAGCAGTGCCGGGTATGGCTACACCTTC,CASSAGYGYTF
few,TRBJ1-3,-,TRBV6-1,TGTGCCACCACAGGGATTATCTCTGGAAACACCATATATTTT,CATTGIISGNTIYF
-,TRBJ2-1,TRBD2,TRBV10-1,TGCGCCAGCAGTGGGGGACTAGCGGGAGCGGGTGAGCAGTTCTTC,CASSGGLAGAGEQFF
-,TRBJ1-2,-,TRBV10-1,TGCGCCAGCGACGAAGGGGATAACTATGGCTACACCTTC,CASDEGDNYGYTF
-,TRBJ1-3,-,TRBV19,TGTGCCAGTACGCCAGGTTCTAGCTCTGGAAACACCATATATTTT,CASTPGSSSGNTIYF
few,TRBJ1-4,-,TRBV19,TGTGCCAGTAGCCTCCAGGACCTTAACCTAAGGAAACTGTTTTTT,CASSLQDLNLRKLFF
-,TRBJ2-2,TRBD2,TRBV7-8,TGTGCCAGCAGCTACCCAGCGGGGGGCAGGAACACCGGGGAGCTGTTTTTT,CASSYPAGGRNTGELFF
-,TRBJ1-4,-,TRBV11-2,TGTGCCAGCAGCTTAGTTGGGGGAAGAGTGGAAAAACTGTTTTTT,CASSLVGGRVEKLFF
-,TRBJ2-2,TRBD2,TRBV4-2,TGTGCCAGCAGGTGGGGGGAGGGACGGACCGGGGAGCTGTTTTTT,CASRWGEGRTGELFF
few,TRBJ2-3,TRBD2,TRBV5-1,TGCGCCAGCAGCTTGGGCCTTACTAGCGGGGGGACAGATACGCAGTATTTT,CASSLGLTSGGTDTQYF